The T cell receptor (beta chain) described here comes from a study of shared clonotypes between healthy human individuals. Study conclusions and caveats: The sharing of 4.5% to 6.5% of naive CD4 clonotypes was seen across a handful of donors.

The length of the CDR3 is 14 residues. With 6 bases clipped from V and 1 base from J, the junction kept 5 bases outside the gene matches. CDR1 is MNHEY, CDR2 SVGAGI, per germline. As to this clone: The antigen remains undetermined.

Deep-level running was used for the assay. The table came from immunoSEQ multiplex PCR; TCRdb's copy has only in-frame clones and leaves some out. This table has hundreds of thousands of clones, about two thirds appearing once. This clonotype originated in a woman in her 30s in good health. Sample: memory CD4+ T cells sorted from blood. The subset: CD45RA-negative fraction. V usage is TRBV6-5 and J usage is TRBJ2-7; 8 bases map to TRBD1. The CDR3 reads CASRYGQGSYEQYF. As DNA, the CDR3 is TGTGCCAGCAGGTATGGACAGGGATCCTACGAGCAGTACTTC.